A single sample is the source of the 30 T cell receptor beta chains below, sequenced in a study of T cell responses to AZD1222 COVID-19 vaccine. Sequencing used immunoSEQ multiplex PCR; TCRdb keeps in-frame clones, though not all of them. The repertoire holds about 100,000 clones, approximately 87% seen once, with roughly 15% in the top ten. The specimen comprised peripheral blood, sampled on day 0 of AZD1222 vaccination. Receptor source: an adult in good health.

The chain is built from TRBV11-2 and TRBJ2-7, with D perhaps matching TRBD2 (7 bases). The CDR3 contains 15 residues. The germline V and J ends were trimmed by 7 bases and 2 bases, with 18 bases remaining between them. Germline CDR1 is SGHAT and CDR2 is FQNNGV. DNA for the CDR3: TGTGCCAGCACCCCGGGCGGCGGGGGCCCCTACGAGCAGTACTTC. It is translated as CASTPGGGGPYEQYF. Supplemented by reference TRBV11-2 and TRBJ2-7, the full variable domain reads EAGVAQSPRYKIIEKRQSVAFWCNPISGHATLYWYQQILGQGPKLLIQFQNNGVVDDSQLPKDRFSAERLKGVDSTLKIQPAKLEDSAVYLCASTPGGGGPYEQYFGPGTRLTVT.

The V call is TRBV11-3, the J call TRBJ2-3; TRBD1 agrees at 9 bases. Germline V gene lookup returns CDR1 SGHNT and CDR2 YENEEA. With 2 bases clipped from V and 2 bases from J, the junction kept 5 bases outside the gene matches. This CDR3 is 16 amino acids long. The CDR3 DNA reads as TGTGCCAGCAGCTTAACGACAGGGGGACCCACAGATACGCAGTATTTT. This translates into CASSLTTGGPTDTQYF. Based on the CDR3 plus reference TRBV11-3 and TRBJ2-3, the full variable domain is EAGVVQSPRYKIIEKKQPVAFWCNPISGHNTLYWYLQNLGQGPELLIRYENEEAVDDSQLPKDRFSAERLKGVDSTLKIQPAELGDSAVYLCASSLTTGGPTDTQYFGPGTRLTVL.

The count of this clone is one. The chain uses TRBV6-2 or TRBV6-3 and TRBJ1-1; D is possibly TRBD1 (6 bases). The CDR3 totals 14 residues. Deletions cut 2 bases from V and 9 bases from J, with 16 bases between. The germline CDR1 and CDR2 sequences are MNHEY and SVGEGT. The CDR3 region has the DNA TGTGCCAGCAGTTACACCACCTCCGGGACACAAGCTTTCTTT. Encoded protein: CASSYTTSGTQAFF.

V usage is TRBV12-3 or TRBV12-4 and J usage is TRBJ1-4, with unresolved D. This CDR3 contains 13 residues. V shed 4 bases and J shed 7 bases, with 10 bases lying between them. CDR3 nucleotide sequence: TGTGCCAGCAGTTGGAGGGCGGCTGAAAAACTGTTTTTT. The encoded protein is CASSWRAAEKLFF.

The V and J genes are TRBV5-1 and TRBJ2-4; possible D gene TRBD1, 6 bases. Trimming left V 3 bases short and J 8 bases short, with 15 bases between. CDR1 is SGHRS, CDR2 YFSETQ, per germline. The CDR3 covers 14 residues. CDR3 amino acids: CASSSGHLSHIQYF. CDR3 coding DNA: TGCGCCAGCAGCTCGGGACACCTTAGTCACATTCAGTACTTC.

The chain joins TRBV6-5 to TRBJ1-6; 8 bases are a match to TRBD1. This CDR3 comprises 14 residues. Germline values: CDR1 MNHEY, CDR2 SVGAGI. Trimming at V came to 5 bases and at J to 6 bases, leaving 3 bases not matched to a gene. CDR3 region: CASSSDRGNSPLHF. The CDR3 DNA reads as TGTGCCAGCAGTAGTGACAGGGGTAATTCACCCCTCCACTTT.

V and J are TRBV5-1 and TRBJ1-2; unclear D gene. Trimming left V 0 bases short and J 1 base short, with 10 bases between. CDR3 length equals 15 residues. Germline V CDR1 and CDR2: SGHRS, YFSETQ. The CDR3 loop is CASSLAGGVNYGYTF. For the CDR3, the DNA is TGCGCCAGCAGCTTGGCAGGCGGCGTTAACTATGGCTACACCTTC.

This chain links TRBV5-4 with TRBJ2-1; 9 nucleotides match TRBD2. CDR3 size: 15 residues. With V trimmed by 5 bases and J by 5 bases, 8 bases remained unmatched. Germline CDR1 SGHNT, CDR2 YYREEE (reference sequence). The CDR3 loop reads CASSLGLALNNEQFF. The CDR3, as DNA: TGTGCCAGCAGTTTAGGACTAGCGCTTAACAATGAGCAGTTCTTC.

This sequence joins TRBV4-1 and TRBJ1-1, with D perhaps matching TRBD1 (6 bases). The germline V gene has CDR1 MGHRA and CDR2 YSYEKL. This CDR3 is 15 amino acids long. Trimming stripped 0 bases from V and 5 bases from J, with 13 bases between. The CDR3 coding sequence is TGCGCCAGCAGCCAAGATCAAGGGGGTAGGACTGAAGCTTTCTTT. It specifies CASSQDQGGRTEAFF.

This chain links TRBV9 with TRBJ2-3; the match to TRBD2 covers 14 bases. Trimming removed 5 bases from V and 5 bases from J; junction bases left unmatched: 7. Germline V lookup: CDR1 SGDLS, CDR2 YYNGEE. The CDR3 has 16 residues. The CDR3 nucleotides are TGTGCCAGCAGTCCTCGAGGGACTAGCGGGGGAGATACGCAGTATTTT. Its protein product is CASSPRGTSGGDTQYF.

The rearrangement joins TRBV2 to TRBJ1-2, with unresolved D. Trimming stripped 4 bases from V and 7 bases from J, with 19 bases between. Germline CDR1 is SNHLY and CDR2 is FYNNEI. The CDR3 extends over 15 amino acids. CDR3 amino acids: CASSAGIGYSAGYTF. In DNA form, the CDR3 reads TGTGCCAGCAGTGCGGGCATAGGGTACTCGGCTGGCTACACCTTC. Full variable domain (outside the CDR3, taken from reference TRBV2 and TRBJ1-2): EPEVTQTPSHQVTQMGQEVILRCVPISNHLYFYWYRQILGQKVEFLVSFYNNEISEKSEIFDDQFSVERPDGSNFTLKIRSTKLEDSAMYFCASSAGIGYSAGYTFGSGTRLTVV.

The rearrangement joins TRBV5-5 to TRBJ1-3; possibly TRBD1 for D (5 bases). The CDR3 spans 17 residues. The germline V gene encodes CDR1 SGHKS and CDR2 YYEKEE (reference sequence). Trimming removed 0 bases at V and 0 bases at J, with 13 bases between. In DNA form, the CDR3 reads TGTGCCAGCAGCTTGGGGCCGGCGGGGGGCTCTGGAAACACCATATATTTT. Residues: CASSLGPAGGSGNTIYF.

J is TRBJ2-1 and V is TRBV5-1; the D gene is possibly TRBD2 (5 bases). Germline CDR1 is SGHRS and CDR2 is YFSETQ. The ends were cut back, 4 bases at V and 9 bases at J, with 20 bases in the middle. CDR3 length equals 15 residues. CDR3 sequence reads: CASSRNERSGSEQFF. CDR3 bases: TGCGCCAGCAGCAGAAACGAACGCTCGGGAAGTGAGCAGTTCTTC.

The chain joins TRBV7-6 to TRBJ2-7, with D perhaps given as TRBD1 or TRBD2 (5 bases each). The germline gives CDR1 SGHVS, CDR2 FNYEAQ. This CDR3 is 15 amino acids long. Trimming removed 3 bases from V and 0 bases from J, with 12 bases in between. In DNA form, the CDR3 reads TGTGCCAGCAGCTTGACAGTTGGGAGCTCCTACGAGCAGTACTTC. This codes for CASSLTVGSSYEQYF.

V gene TRBV7-7 combines with J gene TRBJ2-3; the D gene is possibly TRBD2 (5 bases). Germline V lookup: CDR1 SSHAT, CDR2 FNYEAQ (reference sequence). V was cut by 5 bases and J by 3 bases, with 15 bases left in between. CDR3 length equals 15 residues. The CDR3 DNA sequence: TGTGCCAGCAGCGTAGGTCGACGGACTACAGATACGCAGTATTTT. This gives the protein CASSVGRRTTDTQYF.

The rearrangement links TRBV30 to TRBJ2-1; the D gene is possibly TRBD2 (6 bases). The CDR3 is 11 amino acids. Deletions cut 3 bases from V and 9 bases from J, with 9 bases between. Per the germline V gene, CDR1 is GTSNPN and CDR2 is SVGIG (reference sequence). The CDR3 region is CAWRQEGEQFF. Here the CDR3 DNA reads TGTGCCTGGAGACAGGAGGGTGAGCAGTTCTTC. The full variable domain, with the rest looked up from reference TRBV30 and TRBJ2-1, is SQTIHQWPATLVQPVGSPLSLECTVEGTSNPNLYWYRQAAGRGLQLLFYSVGIGQISSEVPQNLSASRPQDRQFILSSKKLLLSDSGFYLCAWRQEGEQFFGPGTRLTVL.

The genes are TRBV19 and TRBJ2-7; 8 bases are shared with TRBD2. The CDR3 spans 14 residues. The ends lost 5 bases at V and 6 bases at J; junction bases unmatched: 9. The germline CDR1 and CDR2 sequences are LNHDA and SQIVND (reference sequence). The CDR3, as DNA: TGTGCCAGTAGTCGTCGGGAGGGCGGGAGCGAGCAGTACTTC. Translated: CASSRREGGSEQYF.

The chain employs TRBV7-6 and TRBJ1-2, with 9 bases identical to TRBD1. The CDR3 extends over 16 amino acids. V lost 1 base, J lost 6 bases, and 9 bases stayed unmatched. The germline gives CDR1 SGHVS, CDR2 FNYEAQ. The CDR3 loop reads CASSLVGPGTGNGYTF. In DNA, the CDR3 is TGTGCCAGCAGCTTAGTGGGTCCGGGGACAGGGAATGGCTACACCTTC. The full variable domain, rest sourced from reference TRBV7-6 and TRBJ1-2, is GAGVSQSPRYKVTKRGQDVALRCDPISGHVSLYWYRQALGQGPEFLTYFNYEAQQDKSGLPNDRFSAERPEGSISTLTIQRTEQRDSAMYRCASSLVGPGTGNGYTFGSGTRLTVV.

The chain links TRBV29-1 to TRBJ2-7, with a possible D match to TRBD1 (7 bases). This CDR3 spans 13 amino acids. Germline CDR1 and CDR2: SQVTM and ANQGSEA. V was clipped by 2 bases and J by 4 bases, with 12 bases between them. The CDR3 protein is CSVESTGTYEQYF. The DNA for the CDR3 is TGCAGCGTTGAATCGACAGGGACTTACGAGCAGTACTTC.

The chain links TRBV4-2 to TRBJ1-2; D is unclear. CDR3 length: 13 residues. Trimming cost V 3 bases and J 5 bases, with 10 bases left between them. CDR1 LGHNA and CDR2 YNFKEQ come from the germline V gene. Here the CDR3 DNA reads TGTGCCAGCAGCCAGTGGGGAATTTATGGCTACACCTTC. Translation: CASSQWGIYGYTF.

J is TRBJ1-2 and V is TRBV6-5; 7 bases align to TRBD1. The germline V gene encodes CDR1 MNHEY and CDR2 SVGAGI. J gave up 0 bases and V 0 bases, and 4 bases lay outside the gene matches. The length of the CDR3 is 16 residues. Here the CDR3 reads CASSYSGTVANYGYTF. CDR3 DNA sequence: TGTGCCAGCAGTTACTCCGGGACAGTGGCTAACTATGGCTACACCTTC.

V gene TRBV28 combines with J gene TRBJ1-5; 8 bases match TRBD1. Germline loops: CDR1 MDHEN, CDR2 SYDVKM. With V trimmed by 6 bases and J by 5 bases, 0 bases remained unmatched. This CDR3 is built from 12 residues. The CDR3 nucleotides read TGTGCCAGCAGGGACAGGGATCAGCCCCAGCATTTT. Protein sequence: CASRDRDQPQHF.

The chain links TRBV6-2 or TRBV6-3 to TRBJ1-1; 7 nucleotides match TRBD1. The CDR3 has 15 residues. The germline V gene encodes CDR1 MNHEY and CDR2 SVGEGT. V lost 3 bases and J lost 5; bases outside the gene matches: 9. Written as DNA, the CDR3 is TGTGCCAGCAGTTATGTCTTAGGGGGCGAGACTGAAGCTTTCTTT. As protein: CASSYVLGGETEAFF.

This clone showed up just a few times. The CDR3 region has the DNA TGTGCCAGCAGACGATTCGATACAACCCTCTATGGCTACACCTTC. Protein sequence: CASRRFDTTLYGYTF. The chain employs TRBV6-5 and TRBJ1-2; no definite D call. The V end was cut by 6 bases, the J end by 4 bases, with 18 bases between. This CDR3 region has 15 residues. Per germline, CDR1 MNHEY and CDR2 SVGAGI.

The chain employs TRBV18 and TRBJ2-7; TRBD2 might be the D (5 bases). The germline gives CDR1 KGHSH, CDR2 LQKENI. The germline V and J ends were trimmed by 6 bases and 0 bases, with 12 bases remaining between them. The CDR3 length is 14 residues. CDR3: CASSESGTSYEQYF. The CDR3 DNA reads TGTGCCAGCTCCGAGTCGGGAACCTCCTACGAGCAGTACTTC.

The chain links TRBV7-9 to TRBJ1-1; D uncertain. The V end was cut by 4 bases, the J end by 8 bases, with 14 bases between. The CDR3 consists of 13 residues. Germline CDR1 reads SEHNR; CDR2 reads FQNEAQ (reference sequence). CDR3 nucleotide sequence: TGTGCCAGCAGCTCCCTGGCAGAGACCGAAGCTTTCTTT. It translates to CASSSLAETEAFF. Combining the CDR3 with reference TRBV7-9 and TRBJ1-1 gives the whole variable domain DTGVSQNPRHKITKRGQNVTFRCDPISEHNRLYWYRQTLGQGPEFLTYFQNEAQLEKSRLLSDRFSAERPKGSFSTLEIQRTEQGDSAMYLCASSSLAETEAFFGQGTRLTVV.

This clone was seen once. J is TRBJ1-2 and V is TRBV5-4, with D possibly matching TRBD1 (5 bases). V lost 2 bases and J lost 6, with 11 bases in between. CDR1 is SGHNT and CDR2 is YYREEE in the germline V gene (reference sequence). The CDR3 extends over 13 amino acids. CDR3 DNA sequence: TGTGCCAGCAGCTTATTAATACAGGATGGCTACACCTTC. It codes for CASSLLIQDGYTF.

The chain links TRBV5-1 to TRBJ1-2; D is undetermined. The CDR3 totals 15 residues. The V and J ends lost 3 bases and 0 bases respectively, with 12 bases between them. The germline V gene has CDR1 SGHRS and CDR2 YFSETQ. CDR3 nucleotide sequence: TGCGCCAGCAGCTCGCGTGGCAGTCCTAACTATGGCTACACCTTC. Its translation: CASSSRGSPNYGYTF.

CDR3 residues: CASRAGSVTPLHF. CDR3 sequence (DNA): TGTGCCAGCAGAGCGGGTTCGGTGACACCCCTCCACTTT. The V and J genes are TRBV6-5 and TRBJ1-6, with D unclear. In germline, CDR1 is MNHEY, CDR2 SVGAGI. The CDR3 is 13 amino acids. The V gene lost 6 bases and the J gene lost 11 bases, with 14 bases spanning the gap.

This chain connects TRBV6-5 to TRBJ2-3; 7 bases match TRBD2. Per germline, CDR1 MNHEY and CDR2 SVGAGI. The CDR3 runs 14 residues. The J segment lost 7 bases and the V segment lost 5 bases, leaving 9 bases of the junction unmatched. The CDR3 is CASSPMTSSNTQYF. In DNA form, the CDR3 reads TGTGCCAGCAGTCCGATGACTAGCAGCAATACGCAGTATTTT.